What follows is one T cell receptor (beta chain) and its context. At the DNA level, this CDR3 is encoded by other sequences in the same sample as well. The record originates from a study of shared clonotypes between healthy human individuals. The CDR3 contains 14 residues. With 3 bases removed from V and 0 bases from J, the gap between germline ends came to 10 bases. Per the germline V gene, CDR1 is GTSNPN and CDR2 is SVGIG (reference sequence). Data came from immunoSEQ multiplex PCR; TCRdb stores just in-frame clones and leaves some out. The sample yields approximately 2.5 million clones, around nine tenths seen once.

The chain has TRBV30 and TRBJ2-3, with D perhaps assigned TRBD1 or TRBD2 (5 bases each). The source material was naive CD4+ T cells sorted from blood. Sample subset: CD45RA+ positively selected. This receptor was taken from a man aged 18-30 years in good health. The CDR3 protein is CAWRRGPSTDTQYF. In DNA, the CDR3 is TGTGCCTGGAGGAGGGGCCCTAGCACAGATACGCAGTATTTT.